A selection of T cell receptor beta chains follows, all from one sample in a study of blood T cell repertoires in COVID-19. Generated by immunoSEQ multiplex PCR, the TCRdb table keeps only in-frame clones and is missing some. The sample yields over 250,000 clones, roughly 87% seen once. What was sequenced was PBMCs or T cells enriched from blood (not recorded which). Every receptor here comes from a woman in her twenties or thirties who had recovered from COVID-19. Both conserved end residues are trimmed from each CDR3. A D gene is named only where the DNA matches it firmly.

TRBV5-1,TRBJ1-1,.,ASSFGGETEAF
TRBV14,TRBJ1-3,.,ASSYLIGPGNTIY
TRBV18,TRBJ2-3,TRBD2,ASSPLAGGATSTDTQY
TRBV24-1,TRBJ2-5,TRBD1,ATSDPTGLWETQY
TRBV5-1,TRBJ1-1,.,ASSPGVGQGNTEAF
TRBV7-3,TRBJ2-3,TRBD1,ASSFTPGQGDTQY
TRBV2,TRBJ1-1,.,ASSEKYTPSVDTEAF
TRBV28,TRBJ2-7,TRBD2,ASRPAGGATYEQY
TRBV7-8,TRBJ1-6,.,ASSLGDISYNSPLH
TRBV9,TRBJ1-1,.,ASSVEEPRSANTEAF
TRBV4-1,TRBJ2-4,TRBD1,ASSQDQDRGPLAKNIQY
TRBV6-5,TRBJ2-3,.,ASMGREFGDTQY
TRBV19,TRBJ2-7,.,ASSMGPGTPYEQY
TRBV28,TRBJ1-6,TRBD1,AGGQEGAYSPLH
TRBV28,TRBJ1-1,.,ASSLIGPHTGSTEAF
TRBV28,TRBJ1-1,.,ASITGLGYTEAF
TRBV24-1,TRBJ2-3,.,ATSEGAASTDTQY
TRBV5-4,TRBJ2-5,.,ASSSKEGLQETQY
TRBV19,TRBJ2-7,TRBD1,ASSGGTGQY
TRBV9,TRBJ2-1,.,ASSPKGLGIEQF
TRBV11-3,TRBJ1-6,TRBD1,ASSQTQGYSPLH
TRBV19,TRBJ1-1,TRBD1,ASSLQGASEAF
TRBV3-1/TRBV3-2,TRBJ1-1,.,ASSQGQFSEAF
TRBV5-6,TRBJ1-2,TRBD1,ASSLMGQGPYYGYT
TRBV11-3,TRBJ2-2,TRBD2,ASIPGGTGELF
TRBV4-1,TRBJ2-7,.,ASSQDLRQLWNEQY
TRBV9,TRBJ2-7,.,ASSVGLQGYEQY
TRBV19,TRBJ2-5,TRBD1,ASSIATGGVETQY
TRBV28,TRBJ2-7,.,ASSSPGSYEQY
TRBV9,TRBJ2-2,TRBD1,ASKRDRDTGELF
TRBV15,TRBJ1-2,.,ATSRERFYGYT
TRBV4-1,TRBJ2-7,.,ASSQQSGYEQY
TRBV18,TRBJ2-3,.,ASSLNPGDTQY
TRBV23-1,TRBJ1-1,.,ASSGSTRQEPRAVAF
TRBV28,TRBJ1-1,.,ASSLYGRQVGAF
TRBV28,TRBJ2-7,TRBD1,ASRSDRGQVEQY
TRBV27,TRBJ2-1,.,ASSLFPSLVGNEQF
TRBV28,TRBJ1-1,.,ASSPSGGVMNTEAF
TRBV3-1/TRBV3-2,TRBJ1-2,TRBD1,ASSQAPSAGGYGYT
TRBV2,TRBJ2-1,TRBD2,ASSDGTSGGAPYKDEQF
TRBV7-3,TRBJ2-1,.,ASSARGEYNEQF
TRBV11-2,TRBJ2-1,TRBD2,ASSLDPGREGLSYNEQF
TRBV7-9,TRBJ2-1,TRBD2,ASSSPGLAGGRYEQF
TRBV11-3,TRBJ2-7,TRBD1,ASSPWTGGNEQY
TRBV6-2/TRBV6-3,TRBJ1-6,TRBD1,ASSSRQGGNSPLH
TRBV9,TRBJ1-2,TRBD1,ASSVASGGGYGYT
TRBV5-4,TRBJ1-1,.,ASSLDPERSTEAF
TRBV6-6,TRBJ1-5,TRBD1,ASSGTGTQAQH
TRBV27,TRBJ2-5,.,ASSSRLVAGETQY
TRBV25-1,TRBJ1-2,.,ASSEQGLYGYT
TRBV19,TRBJ1-2,.,ANLSEGKDYGYT
TRBV18,TRBJ1-2,TRBD1,ASSPPDRAGGYT
TRBV3-1/TRBV3-2,TRBJ2-3,.,ASSPPSGGAGADTQY
TRBV27,TRBJ1-1,.,ASSLTLAMNTEAF
TRBV5-4,TRBJ2-3,TRBD2,ASSGGVTDTQY
TRBV19,TRBJ1-5,.,ASSNLAGPSNQPQH
TRBV5-6,TRBJ2-5,.,ASSLSLAEETQY